The T cell receptor (beta chain) under discussion was sequenced for a study of shared clonotypes between healthy human individuals. Generated by immunoSEQ multiplex PCR, the TCRdb table keeps only in-frame clones and is missing some. The profile shows a few hundred thousand clones, 73% of them singletons. The CDR3 is 14 amino acids. J was trimmed by 2 bases and V by 2 bases; bases with no gene match: 2. Germline CDR1 reads KGHSH; CDR2 reads LQKENI. Study results and caveats: Non-shared clonotypes had lower generation probabilities than clonotypes shared by all four sorted-subset donors. Few donors restricted represented genetic and exposure-history diversity. Larger richness was generally estimated for naive than memory subsets.

As to this clone: The antigen is undetermined. This sample includes further DNA sequences coding for the same CDR3.

Sequencing input: memory CD4+ T cells sorted from blood. Subset in this sample: CD45RA-negative fraction. The clonotype was recovered from a man in his thirties or forties in good health. This chain links TRBV18 with TRBJ2-7, with 8 bases identical to TRBD1. The CDR3 here is CASSPGTGPYEQYF. The CDR3, as DNA: TGTGCCAGCTCACCAGGGACAGGCCCCTACGAGCAGTACTTC.